This T cell receptor (beta chain) was sequenced during a study of CD8 T cells in ankylosing spondylitis. General observations from the study: In the blood and synovial fluid of reactive arthritis, some motif variants had been previously reported. Disease-associated clones were reportedly significantly overrepresented in matched ankylosing spondylitis synovial fluid.

With respect to this clonotype: The antigen is unknown.

For TCR beta, libraries came from quantitative 5'-RACE with molecular barcodes. TCRdb processed the 5' RACE reads anew with MiXCR; each CDR3 protein has one entry. The sample has hundreds of thousands of distinct CDR3 sequences, 20% seen once. V lost 5 bases and J 8 bases, leaving 21 bases between the germline ends. CDR1 and CDR2 from the germline V gene are ENHRY and SYGVKD. The CDR3 contains 16 residues. Sequenced sample: blood, either unsorted or a sorted T cell fraction (not recorded which). The clonotype originates from a male donor with ankylosing spondylitis or in good health (not recorded which). This chain joins TRBV10-3 and TRBJ2-2; possibly TRBD1 or TRBD2 for D (5 bases each). The CDR3 DNA reads as TGTGCCATCAGTTCCGGGACGGAGGCTTTCACGGGGGAGCTGTTTTTT. It is translated as CAISSGTEAFTGELFF.